This is a list of T cell receptor beta chains from one sample in a study of T-cell reconstitution after alpha-beta-depleted transplantation in children. One entry per CDR3 protein, called by TCRdb with MiXCR from the PCR reads. The sample has about a million distinct CDR3 sequences, roughly 29% seen once. The sample was PBMCs, mostly from graft donor cells, taken 360 days after TCRalphabeta/CD19-depleted stem cell transplant. These receptor sequences come from a boy under three years old who had a stem cell transplant for SCID, so the T cells may come from the graft donor. Each CDR3 is given with its conserved first and last residue. The D gene is left open where the match is weak. Clone size, where shown, is once, few, many, or a class for clones that have expanded.

clone_size: once; j_call: TRBJ1-1; v_call: TRBV5-1; d_call: -; cdr3_nt: TGCGCCAGCAGCTTGGCCCAGGGAAAAACTGAAGCTTTCTTT; cdr3_aa: CASSLAQGKTEAFF
clone_size: few; j_call: TRBJ2-1; v_call: TRBV7-2; d_call: -; cdr3_nt: TGTGCCAGCAGCTTATTACCGGGGTACAATGAGCAGTTCTTC; cdr3_aa: CASSLLPGYNEQFF
clone_size: few; j_call: TRBJ2-7; v_call: TRBV6-1; d_call: TRBD1; cdr3_nt: TGTGCCAGCAGCCAACCCTCCCGGGGACAGTCAAGTGGGGAGCAGTACTTC; cdr3_aa: CASSQPSRGQSSGEQYF
clone_size: -; j_call: TRBJ1-6; v_call: TRBV28; d_call: -; cdr3_nt: TGTGCCAGCAATGGCAGGGCCAATTCACCCCTCCACTTT; cdr3_aa: CASNGRANSPLHF
clone_size: few; j_call: TRBJ2-3; v_call: TRBV6-5; d_call: -; cdr3_nt: TGTGCCAGCAGTTACTCGGGGGGGGGACACACAGATACGCAGTATTTT; cdr3_aa: CASSYSGGGHTDTQYF
clone_size: -; j_call: TRBJ1-5; v_call: TRBV21-1; d_call: -; cdr3_nt: TGTGCCAGCAGCAAAGTTTGGGACAGGGCAGGGAGCAATCAGCCCCAGCATTTT; cdr3_aa: CASSKVWDRAGSNQPQHF
clone_size: few; j_call: TRBJ2-1; v_call: TRBV6-2/TRBV6-3; d_call: -; cdr3_nt: TGTGCCAGCAGTTCGGAATACAGGGTCGATAACGAGCAGTTCTTC; cdr3_aa: CASSSEYRVDNEQFF
clone_size: few; j_call: TRBJ2-1; v_call: TRBV12-3/TRBV12-4; d_call: TRBD2; cdr3_nt: TGTGCCAGCACCCGATCTAGCGGGCCTTACAATGAGCAGTTCTTC; cdr3_aa: CASTRSSGPYNEQFF
clone_size: few; j_call: TRBJ2-2; v_call: TRBV6-1; d_call: -; cdr3_nt: TGTGCCAGCCGCTGGGACGGCAGGAACACCGGGGAGCTGTTTTTT; cdr3_aa: CASRWDGRNTGELFF
clone_size: -; j_call: TRBJ2-3; v_call: TRBV7-2; d_call: -; cdr3_nt: TGTGCCAGCACCGTCGGGGCAGCTAGCACAGATACGCAGTATTTT; cdr3_aa: CASTVGAASTDTQYF
clone_size: -; j_call: TRBJ2-5; v_call: TRBV12-3/TRBV12-4; d_call: TRBD1; cdr3_nt: TGTGCCAGCCTCTCCTGGGACAGGGGCCCTCAAGAGACCCAGTACTTC; cdr3_aa: CASLSWDRGPQETQYF
clone_size: few; j_call: TRBJ2-7; v_call: TRBV29-1; d_call: TRBD1; cdr3_nt: TGCAGCGTTGAATGGGGACAGGGACATACCTACGAGCAGTACTTC; cdr3_aa: CSVEWGQGHTYEQYF
clone_size: -; j_call: TRBJ2-3; v_call: TRBV28; d_call: -; cdr3_nt: TGTGCCAGCACGGGGGCGAAGGAGAGGTTTCTAGCGGATACGCAGTATTTT; cdr3_aa: CASTGAKERFLADTQYF
clone_size: -; j_call: TRBJ2-1; v_call: TRBV20-1; d_call: -; cdr3_nt: TGCAGCCTTGGGCCCCTGCGGGATGAGCAGTTCTTC; cdr3_aa: CSLGPLRDEQFF
clone_size: -; j_call: TRBJ2-3; v_call: TRBV19; d_call: TRBD2; cdr3_nt: TGTGCCAGTGCTAGCGGGGGGGATACGCAGTATTTT; cdr3_aa: CASASGGDTQYF
clone_size: few; j_call: TRBJ2-1; v_call: TRBV4-1; d_call: -; cdr3_nt: TGCGCCAGCAGCCAAGGGGGTAGCAGGGTCAATGAGCAGTTCTTC; cdr3_aa: CASSQGGSRVNEQFF
clone_size: -; j_call: TRBJ2-3; v_call: TRBV20-1; d_call: -; cdr3_nt: TGCAGTGCTAGGACCCGAGATACGCAGTATTTT; cdr3_aa: CSARTRDTQYF
clone_size: few; j_call: TRBJ1-1; v_call: TRBV20-1; d_call: -; cdr3_nt: TGCAGTGCTCCTCTGCACACTGAAGCTTTCTTT; cdr3_aa: CSAPLHTEAFF
clone_size: -; j_call: TRBJ1-2; v_call: TRBV20-1; d_call: TRBD1; cdr3_nt: TGCAGTGCTAGCTGGGACAGGACTAACTATGGCTACACCTTC; cdr3_aa: CSASWDRTNYGYTF
clone_size: -; j_call: TRBJ2-1; v_call: TRBV20-1; d_call: TRBD1; cdr3_nt: TGCAGTGCTAGAGATGGACAGGAACCAAGCTCCTACAATGAGCAGTTCTTC; cdr3_aa: CSARDGQEPSSYNEQFF
clone_size: many; j_call: TRBJ2-1; v_call: TRBV29-1; d_call: TRBD2; cdr3_nt: TGCAGCGTTGAACTAGCGGGGGGCCGTCATGAGCAGTTCTTC; cdr3_aa: CSVELAGGRHEQFF
clone_size: -; j_call: TRBJ2-7; v_call: TRBV3-1; d_call: -; cdr3_nt: TGTGCCAGCAGCCACCCGACAGTTACCTACGAGCAGTACTTC; cdr3_aa: CASSHPTVTYEQYF
clone_size: few; j_call: TRBJ2-1; v_call: TRBV3-1; d_call: -; cdr3_nt: TGTGCCAGCAGCCTCCTGGATGGGAATAAGCAGTTCTTC; cdr3_aa: CASSLLDGNKQFF
clone_size: many; j_call: TRBJ1-2; v_call: TRBV10-2; d_call: TRBD1; cdr3_nt: TGCGCCAGCAGTGAGTCCCGGGACAGGGGAATTTCCTATGGCTACACCTTC; cdr3_aa: CASSESRDRGISYGYTF
clone_size: -; j_call: TRBJ1-1; v_call: TRBV2; d_call: -; cdr3_nt: TGTGCCAGCATGGAAAGGTTCATGAACACTGAAGCTTTCTTT; cdr3_aa: CASMERFMNTEAFF
clone_size: few; j_call: TRBJ1-5; v_call: TRBV28; d_call: -; cdr3_nt: TGTGCCAGCAGTTTATTGGGCGGGGTGGGCTATCAGCCCCAGCATTTT; cdr3_aa: CASSLLGGVGYQPQHF
clone_size: -; j_call: TRBJ2-1; v_call: TRBV24-1; d_call: -; cdr3_nt: TGTGCCACCAGTGATTTAAGGGGTTCTGAGCAGTTCTTC; cdr3_aa: CATSDLRGSEQFF
clone_size: -; j_call: TRBJ2-1; v_call: TRBV5-1; d_call: TRBD2; cdr3_nt: TGCGCCAGCAGCTTGGCTAGCGGGGAGAAGCAGTTCTTC; cdr3_aa: CASSLASGEKQFF
clone_size: -; j_call: TRBJ2-7; v_call: TRBV18; d_call: TRBD2; cdr3_nt: TGTGCCAGCTCACAGGGTCCTACTAGCGGGGCCCCCTACGAGCAGTACTTC; cdr3_aa: CASSQGPTSGAPYEQYF
clone_size: -; j_call: TRBJ2-3; v_call: TRBV9; d_call: -; cdr3_nt: TGTGCCAGCAGCGTAGGCCCTACCGCGGATACGCAGTATTTT; cdr3_aa: CASSVGPTADTQYF
clone_size: -; j_call: TRBJ1-1; v_call: TRBV2; d_call: -; cdr3_nt: TGTGCCAGCAGTGGGGTACCTAGGGGCGTGGGGACTGAAGCTTTCTTT; cdr3_aa: CASSGVPRGVGTEAFF
clone_size: -; j_call: TRBJ2-1; v_call: TRBV27; d_call: -; cdr3_nt: TGTGCCAGCAGTTCCCCCGGGATGAATGAGCAGTTCTTC; cdr3_aa: CASSSPGMNEQFF
clone_size: few; j_call: TRBJ2-2; v_call: TRBV7-6; d_call: TRBD2; cdr3_nt: TGTGCCAGCAGCCCAAAGGCAATAGCGGGGGGGCGAACCGGGGAGCTGTTTTTT; cdr3_aa: CASSPKAIAGGRTGELFF
clone_size: -; j_call: TRBJ2-2; v_call: TRBV4-2; d_call: TRBD2; cdr3_nt: TGTGCCGCGGGGGACGGTCGAGGCACCGGGGAGCTGTTTTTT; cdr3_aa: CAAGDGRGTGELFF
clone_size: few; j_call: TRBJ2-6; v_call: TRBV5-6; d_call: -; cdr3_nt: TGTGCCAGCAGCCGGACAGCTAAATTCTCTGGGGCCAACGTCCTGACTTTC; cdr3_aa: CASSRTAKFSGANVLTF
clone_size: -; j_call: TRBJ2-2; v_call: TRBV4-1; d_call: TRBD1; cdr3_nt: TGCGCCAGCAGGAGGACAGGGCTGAACACCGGGGAGCTGTTTTTT; cdr3_aa: CASRRTGLNTGELFF
clone_size: -; j_call: TRBJ2-3; v_call: TRBV7-2; d_call: -; cdr3_nt: TGTGCCAGCAGCTTATTGTCGGGAGTTTCTACAGATACGCAGTATTTT; cdr3_aa: CASSLLSGVSTDTQYF